This TCR beta chain was profiled in a study of T cell changes during pregnancy in multiple sclerosis. Germline loops: CDR1 SGHDT, CDR2 YYEEEE. The CDR3 length is 18 residues. Germline trimming cut 3 bases from V and 0 bases from J; bases unmatched to any gene: 7. The data were produced by immunoSEQ multiplex PCR, yet TCRdb's version contains in-frame clones alone and is incomplete. The table has more than 60,000 clones, roughly nine tenths seen once. The rearrangement links TRBV5-6 to TRBJ2-4; TRBD2 matches 12 bases. This sequence originates from a female donor with multiple sclerosis, enrolled in a pregnancy study. The input for sequencing was peripheral blood, taken in the second trimester of pregnancy. CDR3 sequence reads: CASSYLLAGGLAKNIQYF. CDR3 in DNA: TGTGCCAGCAGCTACCTACTAGCGGGGGGTCTAGCCAAAAACATTCAGTACTTC. Using reference TRBV5-6 and TRBJ2-4 for the parts outside the CDR3, the full variable domain is DAGVTQSPTHLIKTRGQQVTLRCSPKSGHDTVSWYQQALGQGPQFIFQYYEEEERQRGNFPDRFSGHQFPNYSSELNVNALLLGDSALYLCASSYLLAGGLAKNIQYFGAGTRLSVL.